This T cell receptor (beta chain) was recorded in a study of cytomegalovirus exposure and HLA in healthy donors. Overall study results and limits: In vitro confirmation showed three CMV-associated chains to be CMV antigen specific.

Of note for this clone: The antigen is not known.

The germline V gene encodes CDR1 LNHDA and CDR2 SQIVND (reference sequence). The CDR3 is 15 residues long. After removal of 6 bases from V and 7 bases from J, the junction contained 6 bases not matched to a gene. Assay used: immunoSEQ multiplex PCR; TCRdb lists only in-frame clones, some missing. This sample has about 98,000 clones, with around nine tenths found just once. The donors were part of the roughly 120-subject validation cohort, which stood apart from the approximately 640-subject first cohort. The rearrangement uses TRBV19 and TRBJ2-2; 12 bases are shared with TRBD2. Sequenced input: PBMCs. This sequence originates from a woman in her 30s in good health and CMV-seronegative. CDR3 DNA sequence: TGTGCCAGTAGAGGACTAGCGGGGAGGGACGGGGAGCTGTTTTTT. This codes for CASRGLAGRDGELFF.